The T cell receptor (beta chain) described here comes from a study of PD-1 blockade in classical Hodgkin lymphoma. Whole-study results and caveats: At C4D1, TCR diversity had climbed significantly for CD4+ cells, though not for CD8+ cells.

Germline V gene lookup returns CDR1 LNHNV and CDR2 YYDKDF (reference sequence). The V end was cut by 3 bases, the J end by 3 bases, with 15 bases between. The CDR3 length is 15 residues. Assay: immunoSEQ multiplex PCR; the TCRdb copy retains only in-frame clones and omits some. Here the sample spans approximately 90,000 clones, over 90% being singletons. After autologous stem cell transplantation all patients relapsed, and prior brentuximab vedotin exposure differed between cohorts. Regarding this clone: What it binds is unknown.

This TCR derives from a human donor with classical Hodgkin lymphoma. Material: peripheral blood mononuclear cells (PBMCs), obtained before the second cycle of nivolumab. The chain joins TRBV15 to TRBJ2-7; D gene uncertain. The CDR3 here is CATSRDRTVGYEQYF. Here the CDR3 DNA reads TGTGCCACCAGCAGGGATCGAACGGTCGGCTACGAGCAGTACTTC.